A single sample gave rise to the 3 T cell receptor beta chains below, sequenced in a study of OX40 agonist ivuxolimab in advanced cancers. This table comes from immunoSEQ multiplex PCR, and its TCRdb copy is limited to in-frame clones, with some not included. The table records 80,000 or so clones, 85% of them present only once. Here the sequenced sample was CD4+ or CD8+ T cells sorted from blood, taken in a trial of the OX40 agonist ivuxolimab. Receptors originate from an adult with an advanced solid tumor such as melanoma, head and neck, liver or kidney cancer.

The genes are TRBV5-4 and TRBJ2-5; the D is unclear. CDR1 and CDR2 from the germline V gene are SGHNT and YYREEE (reference sequence). V lost 2 bases and J 0 bases, leaving 5 bases between the germline ends. The CDR3 totals 13 residues. Here the CDR3 DNA reads TGTGCCAGCAGCTTTACCCACCAAGAGACCCAGTACTTC. It yields the protein CASSFTHQETQYF.

This chain uses TRBV5-5 with TRBJ2-1; TRBD2 is a possible D gene (5 bases). The germline V gene has CDR1 SGHKS and CDR2 YYEKEE (reference sequence). The CDR3 totals 12 residues. The V gene lost 0 bases and the J gene lost 10 bases, with 8 bases spanning the gap. The CDR3 region has the DNA TGTGCCAGCAGCTTGGGGCCGGGGGAGCAGTTCTTC. It encodes CASSLGPGEQFF. Together with reference TRBV5-5 and TRBJ2-1, the CDR3 gives the full variable domain: DAGVTQSPTHLIKTRGQQVTLRCSPISGHKSVSWYQQVLGQGPQFIFQYYEKEERGRGNFPDRFSARQFPNYSSELNVNALLLGDSALYLCASSLGPGEQFFGPGTRLTVL.

The chain employs TRBV28 and TRBJ1-2; perhaps TRBD1 as D (5 bases). Trimming stripped 7 bases from V and 0 bases from J, with 18 bases between. Per germline, CDR1 MDHEN and CDR2 SYDVKM. The CDR3 sequence is 16 residues long. The CDR3 DNA sequence: TGTGCCAGCACTTTCGACAGACATCCGACTAACTATGGCTACACCTTC. Translating gives CASTFDRHPTNYGYTF.